The clone carrying this TCR beta chain was picked up a small number of times. Other DNA sequences in this specimen translate into the identical CDR3. These data come from a study of blood T cell repertoires in COVID-19. The CDR3 runs to 15 residues. Germline assignment: CDR1 LNHDA and CDR2 SQIVND (reference sequence). V lost 5 bases to trimming and J lost 2 bases; unmatched junction nucleotides: 6. Assay: immunoSEQ multiplex PCR; the TCRdb copy retains only in-frame clones and omits some. This sample yields tens of thousands of clones, of which approximately 87% are seen a single time; 15% belongs to the top ten.

The chain joins TRBV19 to TRBJ2-5, with 9 bases aligning to TRBD1. The sample was peripheral blood. The clonotype was recovered from a man in his 70s with active COVID-19. CDR3 region: CASSPGTGIQETQYF. The CDR3 DNA is TGTGCCAGTAGTCCCGGGACAGGGATACAAGAGACCCAGTACTTC.